The next 20 T cell receptor beta chains were all read from a single sample in a study of blood T cell repertoires in COVID-19. Using immunoSEQ multiplex PCR, the repertoire was profiled, and TCRdb retains in-frame clones only, with some absent. The sample records 350,000 to 400,000 clones, about nine tenths being singletons. The material sequenced was PBMCs or T cells enriched from blood (not recorded which). These receptors all stem from a woman between 25 and 40 years old who had recovered from COVID-19.

The chain recombines TRBV9 with TRBJ1-2, with D possibly being TRBD1 (6 bases). This CDR3 has 14 residues. Germline V gene data show CDR1 as SGDLS and CDR2 as YYNGEE. V lost 3 bases and J 1 base, leaving 10 bases between the germline ends. The CDR3 region has the DNA TGTGCCAGCAGCGCTGACAGGTTTAACTATGGCTACACCTTC. Translated: CASSADRFNYGYTF.

The V call is TRBV7-2, the J call TRBJ2-3; 13 bases align to TRBD2. The CDR3 loop spans 18 amino acids. Germline values: CDR1 SGHTA, CDR2 FQGNSA. J gave up 0 bases and V 3 bases, and 6 bases lay outside the gene matches. The CDR3: CASSFGLAGAPSTDTQYF. The CDR3 region has the DNA TGTGCCAGCAGCTTTGGACTAGCGGGGGCTCCTAGCACAGATACGCAGTATTTT.

The J gene is TRBJ2-7, the V gene TRBV4-2, with TRBD2 identical over 9 bases. V shed 3 bases and J 2 bases; nucleotides not matched to a gene: 5. In germline, CDR1 is LGHNA, CDR2 YNFKEQ. The CDR3 is 15 amino acids. This CDR3 is CASSHSTSGTYEQYF. CDR3 DNA: TGTGCCAGCAGCCACTCGACTAGCGGAACCTACGAGCAGTACTTC.

The chain's CDR3 is CAWNGNYGYTF. DNA for the CDR3: TGTGCCTGGAACGGGAACTATGGCTACACCTTC. The gene calls are TRBV30 and TRBJ1-2; no firm D call. Germline V gene lookup returns CDR1 GTSNPN and CDR2 SVGIG (reference sequence). The CDR3 contains 11 residues. Deletions cut 4 bases from V and 2 bases from J, with 5 bases between.

For this clone: This same CDR3 is encoded by further DNA sequences in the sample. The V gene is TRBV12-3 or TRBV12-4, the J gene TRBJ1-2, with 8 bases fitting TRBD1. The CDR3 runs 13 residues. V trimming: 5 bases; J trimming: 4 bases; junction bases outside the gene matches: 3. The CDR3 sequence: CASSGQGFYGYTF. The DNA for the CDR3 is TGTGCCAGCAGTGGACAGGGATTCTATGGCTACACCTTC.

The rearrangement joins TRBV7-3 to TRBJ1-1; 9 bases fit TRBD1. This CDR3 region has 18 residues. V gave up 1 base and J gave up 0 bases; unmatched junction bases: 9. CDR1 and CDR2 (germline): SGHTA, FQGTGA. The CDR3 DNA follows: TGTGCCAGCAGCTTAAATCCTGGGACAGGGACCCTGAACACTGAAGCTTTCTTT. Encoded protein: CASSLNPGTGTLNTEAFF.

The rearrangement links TRBV9 to TRBJ2-7; 15 positions agree with TRBD2. This CDR3 is 19 amino acids long. Germline trimming cut 2 bases from V and 4 bases from J; bases unmatched to any gene: 13. Germline lookup yields CDR1 SGDLS and CDR2 YYNGEE. DNA for the CDR3: TGTGCCAGCAGCGTGCGGACTAGCGGGAGGGGCCTGGGGCCATACGAGCAGTACTTC. Translating it yields CASSVRTSGRGLGPYEQYF.

The gene calls are TRBV28 and TRBJ2-5, with a possible D match to TRBD1 (5 bases). Germline lookup yields CDR1 MDHEN and CDR2 SYDVKM. The CDR3 is 13 residues long. V gave up 6 bases and J gave up 3 bases, with 11 bases separating them. CDR3 sequence: CASRLGRKETQYF. CDR3 bases: TGTGCCAGCAGACTGGGGCGGAAAGAGACCCAGTACTTC.

This chain uses TRBV19 with TRBJ1-2; possible D gene TRBD1, 6 bases. Trimming cost V 7 bases and J 2 bases, with 17 bases left between them. Germline loops: CDR1 LNHDA, CDR2 SQIVND (reference sequence). CDR3 size: 15 residues. This CDR3 reads CASTSRGAGNYGYTF. The CDR3 nucleotides read TGTGCCAGTACCTCGCGGGGGGCGGGGAACTATGGCTACACCTTC.

The rearrangement joins TRBV18 to TRBJ2-5; TRBD1 agrees at 7 bases. J lost 0 bases, V lost 2 bases, and 3 bases had no gene match. This CDR3 contains 15 residues. Germline V gives CDR1 KGHSH, CDR2 LQKENI. CDR3 loop: CASSPVTGYQETQYF. As DNA, the CDR3 is TGTGCCAGCTCACCAGTGACAGGGTACCAAGAGACCCAGTACTTC.

This sequence joins TRBV4-1 and TRBJ2-7; D might be TRBD2 (5 bases). Germline V lookup: CDR1 MGHRA, CDR2 YSYEKL. V was shortened by 1 base and J by 0 bases, with 7 bases between the two germline ends. The CDR3 sequence is 14 residues long. In DNA form, the CDR3 reads TGCGCCAGCAGCCAAGGGGAGTTCTCCTACGAGCAGTACTTC. This encodes CASSQGEFSYEQYF.

The V and J genes are TRBV5-5 and TRBJ1-2; TRBD1 matches 11 bases. The CDR3 has 15 amino acids. Unmatched junction bases numbered 10, after V lost 4 bases and J lost 8 bases. Germline CDR1 and CDR2: SGHKS and YYEKEE (reference sequence). The CDR3 DNA is TGTGCCAGCAGCCAAGCCGGGACAGGGGGACGGGGCTACACCTTC. This encodes CASSQAGTGGRGYTF.

This chain connects TRBV29-1 to TRBJ2-7, with D possibly matching TRBD2 (6 bases). CDR1 SQVTM and CDR2 ANQGSEA come from the germline V gene. The V end was cut by 4 bases, the J end by 3 bases, with 13 bases between. This CDR3 has 13 amino acids. DNA of the CDR3: TGCAGCGTTGTAGGTGGAGGGAACTACGAGCAGTACTTC. This encodes CSVVGGGNYEQYF.

The chain couples TRBV30 to TRBJ2-2, with 11 bases identical to TRBD1. Per the germline V gene, CDR1 is GTSNPN and CDR2 is SVGIG (reference sequence). The CDR3 is 15 residues long. The J segment lost 7 bases and the V segment lost 4 bases, leaving 8 bases of the junction unmatched. In DNA, the CDR3 is TGTGCCTGGACCGGAAGGACAGGGGGCTTCGGGGAGCTGTTTTTT. This sequence encodes CAWTGRTGGFGELFF.

The CDR3 loop reads CASSRAGGAIHEQYF. The CDR3, as DNA: TGTGCCAGCAGTCGGGCGGGGGGGGCTATCCACGAGCAGTACTTC. The rearrangement joins TRBV5-4 to TRBJ2-7, with 9 bases aligning to TRBD2. This CDR3 is built from 15 residues. CDR1 and CDR2 (germline): SGHNT, YYREEE (reference sequence). Trimming cost V 5 bases and J 5 bases; bases outside gene matches: 11.

This clone was seen a single time. The chain combines TRBV4-1 with TRBJ2-2, with D unclear. Per the germline V gene, CDR1 is MGHRA and CDR2 is YSYEKL. The CDR3 is 15 amino acids. V lost 5 bases and J 4 bases, leaving 14 bases between the germline ends. The CDR3 region has the DNA TGCGCCAGCAGCTCCCGCGATAGCCGCACCGGGGAGCTGTTTTTT. Amino acid sequence: CASSSRDSRTGELFF.

The V gene is TRBV5-6, the J gene TRBJ2-2; D gene uncertain. V shed 1 base and J shed 7 bases, with 5 bases lying between them. CDR1 is SGHDT and CDR2 is YYEEEE in the germline V gene. The CDR3 extends over 12 amino acids. Written as DNA, the CDR3 is TGTGCCAGCAGCTTGCAGATCGGGGAGCTGTTTTTT. Translating gives CASSLQIGELFF. The full variable domain, rest sourced from reference TRBV5-6 and TRBJ2-2, is DAGVTQSPTHLIKTRGQQVTLRCSPKSGHDTVSWYQQALGQGPQFIFQYYEEEERQRGNFPDRFSGHQFPNYSSELNVNALLLGDSALYLCASSLQIGELFFGEGSRLTVL.

This clone has only one observation. This sequence joins TRBV6-6 and TRBJ1-3, with 10 bases aligning to TRBD1. After removal of 5 bases from V and 0 bases from J, the junction contained 7 bases not matched to a gene. This CDR3 region has 17 residues. Germline values: CDR1 MNHNY, CDR2 SVGAGI (reference sequence). CDR3 in DNA: TGTGCCAGCAGTCGACAGGGGGCTTGGAGCTCTGGAAACACCATATATTTT. It codes for CASSRQGAWSSGNTIYF.

V is TRBV4-1 and J is TRBJ1-2, with a weak D call TRBD1 (5 bases). Germline V lookup: CDR1 MGHRA, CDR2 YSYEKL. The CDR3 length is 16 residues. V was cut by 0 bases and J by 4 bases, with 15 bases left in between. CDR3 sequence: CASSQDQGGGTYGYTF. In DNA, the CDR3 is TGCGCCAGCAGCCAAGATCAGGGAGGTGGAACCTATGGCTACACCTTC.

The chain is built from TRBV27 and TRBJ2-1, with TRBD1 matching over 7 bases. Germline values: CDR1 MNHEY, CDR2 SMNVEV (reference sequence). CDR3 length equals 20 residues. The ends lost 5 bases at V and 5 bases at J; junction bases unmatched: 24. The CDR3 loop reads CASSAPRRGLRYPQDNEQFF. CDR3 bases: TGTGCCAGCAGTGCCCCCAGAAGGGGGCTTAGGTACCCCCAGGACAATGAGCAGTTCTTC.